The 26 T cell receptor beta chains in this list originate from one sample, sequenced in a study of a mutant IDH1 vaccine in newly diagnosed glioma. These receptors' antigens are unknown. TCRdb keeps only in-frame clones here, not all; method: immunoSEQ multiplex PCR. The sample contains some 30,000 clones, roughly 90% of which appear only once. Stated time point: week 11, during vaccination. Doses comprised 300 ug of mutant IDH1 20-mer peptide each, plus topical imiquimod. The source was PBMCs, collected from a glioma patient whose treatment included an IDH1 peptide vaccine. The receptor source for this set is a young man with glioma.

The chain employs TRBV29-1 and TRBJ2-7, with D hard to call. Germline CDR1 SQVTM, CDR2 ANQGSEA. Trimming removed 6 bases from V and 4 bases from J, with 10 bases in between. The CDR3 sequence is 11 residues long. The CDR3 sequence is CSVKQSYEQYF. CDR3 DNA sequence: TGCAGCGTGAAACAGAGTTACGAGCAGTACTTC.

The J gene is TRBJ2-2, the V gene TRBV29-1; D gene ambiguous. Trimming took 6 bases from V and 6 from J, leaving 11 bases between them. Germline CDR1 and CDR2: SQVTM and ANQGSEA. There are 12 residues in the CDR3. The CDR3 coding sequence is TGCAGCGTGGAACAGCTGGCCGGGGAGCTGTTTTTT. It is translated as CSVEQLAGELFF.

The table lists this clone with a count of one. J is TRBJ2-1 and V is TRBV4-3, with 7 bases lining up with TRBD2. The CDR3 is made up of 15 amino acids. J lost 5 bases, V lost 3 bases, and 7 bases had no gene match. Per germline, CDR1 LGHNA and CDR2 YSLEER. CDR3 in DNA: TGCGCCAGCAGCCACTGGGGGACTACCGACAATGAGCAGTTCTTC. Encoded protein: CASSHWGTTDNEQFF.

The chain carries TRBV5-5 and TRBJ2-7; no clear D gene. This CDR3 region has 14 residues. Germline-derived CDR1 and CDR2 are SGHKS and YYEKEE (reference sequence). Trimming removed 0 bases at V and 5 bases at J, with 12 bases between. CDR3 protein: CASSLGLDVDEQYF. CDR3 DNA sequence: TGTGCCAGCAGCTTGGGTCTAGATGTAGACGAGCAGTACTTC.

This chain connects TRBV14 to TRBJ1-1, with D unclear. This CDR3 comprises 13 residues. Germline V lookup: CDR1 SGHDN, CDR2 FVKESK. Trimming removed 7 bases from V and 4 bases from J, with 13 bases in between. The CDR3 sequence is CASKREVRTEAFF. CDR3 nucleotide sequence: TGTGCCAGCAAGAGGGAGGTCCGCACTGAAGCTTTCTTT.

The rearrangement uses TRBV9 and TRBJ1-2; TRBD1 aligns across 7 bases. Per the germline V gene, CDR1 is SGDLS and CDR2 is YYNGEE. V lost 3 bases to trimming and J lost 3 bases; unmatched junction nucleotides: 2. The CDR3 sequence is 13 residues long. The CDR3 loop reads CASSGTGDYGYTF. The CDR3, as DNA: TGTGCCAGCAGCGGAACAGGGGACTATGGCTACACCTTC.

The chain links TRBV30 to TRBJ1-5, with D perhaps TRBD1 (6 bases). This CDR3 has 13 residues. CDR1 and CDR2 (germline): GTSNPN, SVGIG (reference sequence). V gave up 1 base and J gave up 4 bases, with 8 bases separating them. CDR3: CAWSEQGNQPQHF. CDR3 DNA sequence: TGTGCCTGGAGTGAACAGGGTAATCAGCCCCAGCATTTT.

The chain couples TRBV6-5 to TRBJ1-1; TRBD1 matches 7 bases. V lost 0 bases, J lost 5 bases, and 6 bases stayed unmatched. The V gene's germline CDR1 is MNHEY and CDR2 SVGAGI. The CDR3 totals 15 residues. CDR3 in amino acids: CASSYSGQGGTEAFF. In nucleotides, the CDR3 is TGTGCCAGCAGTTACTCGGGGCAGGGGGGGACTGAAGCTTTCTTT.

As DNA, the CDR3 is TGTGCCAGCGGCCTCGGCAGGGAAGGCACTGAAGCTTTCTTT. It codes for CASGLGREGTEAFF. The chain has TRBV9 and TRBJ1-1; D is possibly TRBD1 (5 bases). Trimming cost V 7 bases and J 4 bases, with 17 bases left between them. The CDR3 is 14 amino acids. Per the germline V gene, CDR1 is SGDLS and CDR2 is YYNGEE.

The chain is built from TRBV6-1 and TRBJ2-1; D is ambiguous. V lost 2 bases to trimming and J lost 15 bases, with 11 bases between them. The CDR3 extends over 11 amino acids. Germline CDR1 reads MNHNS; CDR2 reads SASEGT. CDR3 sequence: CASSERLVPFF. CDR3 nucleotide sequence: TGTGCCAGCAGTGAAAGGCTAGTCCCGTTCTTC.

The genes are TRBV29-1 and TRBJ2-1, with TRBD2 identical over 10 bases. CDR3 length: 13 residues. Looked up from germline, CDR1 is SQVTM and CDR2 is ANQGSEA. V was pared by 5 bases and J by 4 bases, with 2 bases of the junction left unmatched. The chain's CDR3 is CSVNSGRYNEQFF. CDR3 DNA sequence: TGCAGCGTTAATAGCGGGAGGTACAATGAGCAGTTCTTC.

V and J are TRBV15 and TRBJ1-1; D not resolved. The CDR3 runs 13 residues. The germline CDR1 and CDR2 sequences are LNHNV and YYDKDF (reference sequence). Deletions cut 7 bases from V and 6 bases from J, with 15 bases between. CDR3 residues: CATTDVPSPEAFF. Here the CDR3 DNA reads TGTGCCACCACGGACGTCCCCTCTCCTGAAGCTTTCTTT.

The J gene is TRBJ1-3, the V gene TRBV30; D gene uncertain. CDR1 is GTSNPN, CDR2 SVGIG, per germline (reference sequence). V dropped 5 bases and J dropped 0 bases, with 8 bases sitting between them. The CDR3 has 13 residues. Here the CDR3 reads CAWGLSSGNTIYF. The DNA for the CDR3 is TGTGCCTGGGGACTGAGCTCTGGAAACACCATATATTTT.

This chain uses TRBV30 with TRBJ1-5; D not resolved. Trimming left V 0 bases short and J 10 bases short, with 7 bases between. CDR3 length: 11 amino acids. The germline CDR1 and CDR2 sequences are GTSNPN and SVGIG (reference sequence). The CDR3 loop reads CAWSVAGPQHF. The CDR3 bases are TGTGCCTGGAGTGTCGCAGGCCCCCAGCATTTT. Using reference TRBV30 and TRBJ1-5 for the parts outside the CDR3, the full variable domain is SQTIHQWPATLVQPVGSPLSLECTVEGTSNPNLYWYRQAAGRGLQLLFYSVGIGQISSEVPQNLSASRPQDRQFILSSKKLLLSDSGFYLCAWSVAGPQHFGDGTRLSIL.

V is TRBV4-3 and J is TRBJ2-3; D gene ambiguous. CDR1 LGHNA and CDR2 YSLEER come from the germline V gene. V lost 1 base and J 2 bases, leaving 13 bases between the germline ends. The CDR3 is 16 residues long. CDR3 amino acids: CASSQGATRNTDTQYF. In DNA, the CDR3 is TGCGCCAGCAGCCAAGGGGCCACTCGGAACACAGATACGCAGTATTTT.

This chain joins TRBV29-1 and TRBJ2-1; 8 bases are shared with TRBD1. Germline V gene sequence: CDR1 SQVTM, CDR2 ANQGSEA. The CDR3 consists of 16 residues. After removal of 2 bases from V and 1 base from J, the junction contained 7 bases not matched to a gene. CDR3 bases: TGCAGCGTTGAAACGGCGACAGGGGTGTCCTACAATGAGCAGTTCTTC. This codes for CSVETATGVSYNEQFF.

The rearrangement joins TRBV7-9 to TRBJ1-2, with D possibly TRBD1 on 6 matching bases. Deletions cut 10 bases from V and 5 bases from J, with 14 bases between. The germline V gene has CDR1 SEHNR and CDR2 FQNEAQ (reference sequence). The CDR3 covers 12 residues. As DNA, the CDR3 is TGTGCCATCTGGACAGCCGATTATGGCTACACCTTC. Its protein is CAIWTADYGYTF.

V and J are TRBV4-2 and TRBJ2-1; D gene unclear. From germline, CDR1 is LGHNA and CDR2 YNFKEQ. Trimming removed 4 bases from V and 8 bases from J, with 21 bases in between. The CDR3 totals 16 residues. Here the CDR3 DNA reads TGTGCCAGCAGCCGAGGCGAAAACTCGGCGGAATATGAGCAGTTCTTC. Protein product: CASSRGENSAEYEQFF.

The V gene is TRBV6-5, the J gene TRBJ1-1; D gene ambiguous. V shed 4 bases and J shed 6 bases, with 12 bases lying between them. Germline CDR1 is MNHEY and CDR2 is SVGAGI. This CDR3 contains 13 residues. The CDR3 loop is CASSFPGGAEAFF. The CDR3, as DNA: TGTGCCAGCAGTTTCCCCGGAGGAGCTGAAGCTTTCTTT.

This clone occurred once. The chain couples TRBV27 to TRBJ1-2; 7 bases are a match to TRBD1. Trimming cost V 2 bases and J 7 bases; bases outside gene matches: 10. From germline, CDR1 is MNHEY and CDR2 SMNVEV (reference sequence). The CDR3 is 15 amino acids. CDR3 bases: TGTGCCAGCAGTTTAAGGCCCGGACAGGTCCCTGGCTACACCTTC. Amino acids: CASSLRPGQVPGYTF.

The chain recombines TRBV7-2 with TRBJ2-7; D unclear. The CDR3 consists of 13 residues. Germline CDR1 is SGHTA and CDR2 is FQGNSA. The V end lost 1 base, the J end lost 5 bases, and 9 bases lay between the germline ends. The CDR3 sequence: CASSLGIYNEQYF. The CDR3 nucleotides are TGTGCCAGCAGCTTAGGGATCTACAACGAGCAGTACTTC.

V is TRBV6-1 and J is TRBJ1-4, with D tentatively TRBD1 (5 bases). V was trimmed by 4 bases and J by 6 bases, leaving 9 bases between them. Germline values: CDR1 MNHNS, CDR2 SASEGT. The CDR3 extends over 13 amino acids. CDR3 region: CASSGQNYEKLFF. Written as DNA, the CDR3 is TGTGCCAGCAGTGGACAGAATTATGAAAAACTGTTTTTT.

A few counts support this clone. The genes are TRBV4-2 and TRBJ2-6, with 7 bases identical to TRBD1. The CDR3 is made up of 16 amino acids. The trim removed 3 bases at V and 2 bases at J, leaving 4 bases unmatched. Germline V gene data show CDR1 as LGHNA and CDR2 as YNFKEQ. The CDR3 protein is CASSHDRDPGANVLTF. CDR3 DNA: TGTGCCAGCAGCCATGACAGGGATCCTGGGGCCAACGTCCTGACTTTC.

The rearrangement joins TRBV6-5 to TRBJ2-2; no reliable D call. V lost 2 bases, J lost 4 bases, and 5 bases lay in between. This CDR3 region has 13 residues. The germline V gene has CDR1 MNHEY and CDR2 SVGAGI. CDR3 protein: CASSYVTTGELFF. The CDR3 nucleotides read TGTGCCAGCAGTTACGTGACCACCGGGGAGCTGTTTTTT.

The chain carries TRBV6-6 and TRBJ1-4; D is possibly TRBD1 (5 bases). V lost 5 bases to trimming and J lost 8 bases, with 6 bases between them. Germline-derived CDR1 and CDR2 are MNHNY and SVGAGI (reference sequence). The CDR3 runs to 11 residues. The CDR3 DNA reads TGTGCCAGCAGTCGACAGGAAAAACTGTTTTTT. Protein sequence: CASSRQEKLFF.

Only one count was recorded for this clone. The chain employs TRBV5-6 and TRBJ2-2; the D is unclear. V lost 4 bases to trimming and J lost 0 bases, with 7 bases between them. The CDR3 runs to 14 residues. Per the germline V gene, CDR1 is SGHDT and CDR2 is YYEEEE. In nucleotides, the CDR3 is TGTGCCAGCAGCCTAGGGTCGAACACCGGGGAGCTGTTTTTT. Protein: CASSLGSNTGELFF.